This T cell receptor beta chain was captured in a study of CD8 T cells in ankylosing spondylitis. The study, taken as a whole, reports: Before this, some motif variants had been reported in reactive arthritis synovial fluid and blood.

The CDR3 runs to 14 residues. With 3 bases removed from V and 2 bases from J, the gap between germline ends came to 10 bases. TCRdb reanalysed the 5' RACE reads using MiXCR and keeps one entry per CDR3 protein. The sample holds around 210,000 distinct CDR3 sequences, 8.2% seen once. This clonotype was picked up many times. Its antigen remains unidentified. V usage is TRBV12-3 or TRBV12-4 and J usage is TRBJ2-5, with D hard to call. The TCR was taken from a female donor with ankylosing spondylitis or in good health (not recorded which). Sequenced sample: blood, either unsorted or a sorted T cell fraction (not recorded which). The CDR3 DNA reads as TGTGCCAGCAGTTTTTCGAGCAATCAAGAGACCCAGTACTTC. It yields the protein CASSFSSNQETQYF.